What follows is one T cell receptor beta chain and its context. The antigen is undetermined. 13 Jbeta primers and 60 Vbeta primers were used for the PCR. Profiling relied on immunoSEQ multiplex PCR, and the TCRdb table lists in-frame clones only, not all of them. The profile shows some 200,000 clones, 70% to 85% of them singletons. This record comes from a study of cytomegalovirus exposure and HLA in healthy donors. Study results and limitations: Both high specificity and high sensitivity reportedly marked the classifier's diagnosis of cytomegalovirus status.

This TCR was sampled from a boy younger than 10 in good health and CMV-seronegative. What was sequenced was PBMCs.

CDR3 loop: CSVAGGTDGYTF. In DNA form, the CDR3 reads TGCAGCGTTGCGGGGGGGACAGACGGCTACACCTTC. This rearrangement joins TRBV29-1 to TRBJ1-2; 7 bases match TRBD1. The CDR3 consists of 12 residues. V dropped 4 bases and J dropped 8; count of bases not matched to a gene: 7. Germline lookup yields CDR1 SQVTM and CDR2 ANQGSEA.